These 21 T cell receptor beta chains were all obtained from the same sample, sequenced in a study of response to subunit inactivated influenza vaccine. TCRdb called the RT-PCR reads again in MiXCR, with one record for every CDR3 protein. Seen here are 800,000 or so distinct CDR3 sequences, roughly 20% observed once, and the top ten hold roughly a tenth. This specimen was PBMCs from blood, taken less than 6 days after vaccination. The source of these receptors is a man between 45 and 60 years old who received an inactivated influenza vaccine.

V is TRBV7-9 and J is TRBJ2-2, with 11 positions matching TRBD2. Germline V gives CDR1 SEHNR, CDR2 FQNEAQ (reference sequence). The CDR3 sequence is 16 residues long. V shed 6 bases and J 1 base; nucleotides not matched to a gene: 4. In DNA, the CDR3 is TGTGCCAGCAGTCCTAGCGGGAGGCGGAACACCGGGGAGCTGTTTTTT. This sequence encodes CASSPSGRRNTGELFF.

This chain connects TRBV11-2 to TRBJ2-2, with 15 bases fitting TRBD2. The length of the CDR3 is 18 residues. Germline CDR1 SGHAT, CDR2 FQNNGV. With V trimmed by 5 bases and J by 2 bases, 6 bases remained unmatched. The CDR3 is CASSQRTSGRGNTGELFF. The CDR3, as DNA: TGTGCCAGCAGCCAAAGGACTAGCGGGAGGGGAAACACCGGGGAGCTGTTTTTT.

The sample holds a few counts of this clonotype. This sequence joins TRBV4-3 and TRBJ2-5, with TRBD2 matching 12 bases. The CDR3 length is 17 residues. CDR1 and CDR2 from the germline V gene are LGHNA and YSLEER. The V segment lost 2 bases and the J segment 2 bases; nucleotides outside the gene matches: 6. The CDR3 loop is CASSQSQLAGGQETQYF. The CDR3 nucleotides read TGCGCCAGCAGCCAAAGTCAACTAGCGGGGGGACAAGAGACCCAGTACTTC.

The chain uses TRBV4-3 and TRBJ2-3; D call uncertain. CDR1 is LGHNA and CDR2 is YSLEER in the germline V gene. The CDR3 consists of 16 residues. Trimming took off 0 bases at V and 2 bases at J, with 12 bases between the two ends. The CDR3 sequence is CASSQDRWGNTDTQYF. The DNA of the CDR3 is TGCGCCAGCAGCCAAGATAGGTGGGGAAACACAGATACGCAGTATTTT.

This clonotype was recorded a few times. The chain has TRBV20-1 and TRBJ2-7; D perhaps matches TRBD1 (6 bases). Germline assignment: CDR1 DFQATT and CDR2 SNEGSKA (reference sequence). The CDR3 extends over 13 amino acids. Trimming stripped 2 bases from V and 2 bases from J, with 10 bases between. The CDR3 spells CSARLAGAYEQYF. Written as DNA, the CDR3 is TGCAGTGCTAGATTGGCAGGGGCCTACGAGCAGTACTTC.

The chain recombines TRBV12-3 or TRBV12-4 with TRBJ2-6; a weak D match, TRBD1 (6 bases). This CDR3 is built from 18 residues. V lost 0 bases and J 0 bases, leaving 12 bases between the germline ends. The CDR3 DNA follows: TGTGCCAGCAGTTTAGCAATGGGACAACGCTCTGGGGCCAACGTCCTGACTTTC. Its translation: CASSLAMGQRSGANVLTF.

This clonotype has more than one count but fewer than ten. J is TRBJ1-3 and V is TRBV20-1; possibly TRBD1 for D (5 bases). CDR3 length: 16 residues. Trimming took 1 base from V and 2 from J, leaving 15 bases between them. Per germline, CDR1 DFQATT and CDR2 SNEGSKA (reference sequence). CDR3 in amino acids: CSARGGGSAAGNTIYF. CDR3 in DNA: TGCAGTGCTAGAGGGGGCGGCTCCGCGGCTGGAAACACCATATATTTT.

This sequence joins TRBV29-1 and TRBJ1-2, with 9 bases lining up with TRBD1. Unmatched junction bases numbered 4, after V lost 5 bases and J lost 3 bases. Germline CDR1 reads SQVTM; CDR2 reads ANQGSEA. CDR3 length equals 13 residues. CDR3 nucleotides: TGCAGCGTTCAAACAGGGGGCGACTATGGCTACACCTTC. Protein sequence: CSVQTGGDYGYTF.

This clonotype was counted between two and nine times. The CDR3 nucleotides are TGTGCCAGCAGCTTGGGTAGATACTCTGGGGCCAACGTCCTGACTTTC. Its translation is CASSLGRYSGANVLTF. The rearrangement links TRBV7-2 to TRBJ2-6; D gene ambiguous. The CDR3 spans 16 residues. The V gene's germline CDR1 is SGHTA and CDR2 FQGNSA. Trimming stripped 3 bases from V and 0 bases from J, with 9 bases between.

This rearrangement joins TRBV6-5 to TRBJ2-2, with 7 bases identical to TRBD1. Germline CDR1 MNHEY, CDR2 SVGAGI. V dropped 0 bases and J dropped 0; count of bases not matched to a gene: 4. The CDR3 spans 17 residues. CDR3 sequence (DNA): TGTGCCAGCAGTTACTCACCGACAGGGACGAACACCGGGGAGCTGTTTTTT. This sequence encodes CASSYSPTGTNTGELFF.

In this sample, this clonotype turned up a few times. The chain links TRBV19 to TRBJ2-3; 9 bases match TRBD2. The CDR3 covers 16 residues. Trimming at V came to 5 bases and at J to 2 bases, leaving 8 bases not matched to a gene. Germline CDR1 reads LNHDA; CDR2 reads SQIVND (reference sequence). CDR3: CASSARLAEFTDTQYF. CDR3 coding DNA: TGTGCCAGTAGTGCGCGACTAGCGGAGTTCACAGATACGCAGTATTTT.

This clonotype occurred a few times. The chain couples TRBV20-1 to TRBJ2-5; a weak D match, TRBD2 (6 bases). Germline CDR1 DFQATT, CDR2 SNEGSKA (reference sequence). The CDR3 has 15 residues. V lost 3 bases to trimming and J lost 0 bases, with 14 bases between them. CDR3 region: CSASSGTRYQETQYF. CDR3 coding DNA: TGCAGTGCTAGCTCCGGGACTCGGTACCAAGAGACCCAGTACTTC.

This clonotype was counted only a few times. V is TRBV28 and J is TRBJ2-1; D not resolved. CDR3 length: 15 residues. CDR1 and CDR2 (germline): MDHEN, SYDVKM. V was trimmed by 7 bases and J by 9 bases, leaving 22 bases between them. CDR3 DNA: TGTGCCAGCAACTCCGGGCTCCGGACGTTTGGTGAGCAGTTCTTC. Amino acids: CASNSGLRTFGEQFF.

This clonotype occurred many times. V gene TRBV4-3 combines with J gene TRBJ2-7; D is unclear. The germline gives CDR1 LGHNA, CDR2 YSLEER. The V end was cut by 1 base, the J end by 3 bases, with 10 bases between. The CDR3 extends over 14 amino acids. The CDR3: CASSQAEGDYEQYF. As DNA, the CDR3 is TGCGCCAGCAGCCAAGCTGAAGGTGACTACGAGCAGTACTTC.

This clonotype has only a few counts. The chain joins TRBV20-1 to TRBJ1-1; a weak D match, TRBD1 (5 bases). Germline loops: CDR1 DFQATT, CDR2 SNEGSKA (reference sequence). Between the trimmed V and J ends, which lost 0 bases and 4 bases, there was a span of 18 bases. This CDR3 contains 16 residues. CDR3 DNA: TGCAGTGCTAGAGAAGGGGACGGGGTGTGGGGCACTGAAGCTTTCTTT. It yields the protein CSAREGDGVWGTEAFF.

The J gene is TRBJ2-1, the V gene TRBV4-1; 7 positions agree with TRBD2. V lost 1 base and J lost 4; bases outside the gene matches: 4. The germline CDR1 and CDR2 sequences are MGHRA and YSYEKL. The CDR3 is 15 amino acids. The CDR3 sequence: CASSQGTSIYNEQFF. The CDR3 nucleotides read TGCGCCAGCAGCCAAGGGACTAGTATATACAATGAGCAGTTCTTC.

This clonotype was seen a few times. This sequence joins TRBV5-1 and TRBJ2-5, with 10 bases aligning to TRBD2. The junction had 1 base not matched to a gene; V was cut back by 2 bases and J by 0 bases. This CDR3 region has 15 residues. In germline, CDR1 is SGHRS, CDR2 YFSETQ. The CDR3 here is CASSLLAGNQETQYF. Here the CDR3 DNA reads TGCGCCAGCAGCTTACTAGCGGGGAACCAAGAGACCCAGTACTTC.

This clonotype has at least ten counts. This CDR3 reads CASSHVPNTGELFF. The CDR3 nucleotides read TGCGCCAGCAGCCACGTGCCGAACACCGGGGAGCTGTTTTTT. V gene TRBV4-3 combines with J gene TRBJ2-2; D is unclear. The germline CDR1 and CDR2 sequences are LGHNA and YSLEER. The CDR3 has 14 residues. The V end lost 3 bases, the J end lost 0 bases, and 5 bases lay between the germline ends.

This rearrangement joins TRBV15 to TRBJ2-1, with a possible D match to TRBD1 (5 bases). Trimming left V 0 bases short and J 6 bases short, with 18 bases between. CDR1 is LNHNV, CDR2 YYDKDF, per germline (reference sequence). The length of the CDR3 is 17 residues. CDR3 nucleotides: TGTGCCACCAGCAGAGATAAAAGGAGAGTGGGGCTCAATGAGCAGTTCTTC. Amino acids: CATSRDKRRVGLNEQFF.

The rearrangement uses TRBV20-1 and TRBJ1-1; D possibly corresponds to TRBD1 (6 bases). In germline, CDR1 is DFQATT, CDR2 SNEGSKA (reference sequence). The CDR3 spans 12 residues. V shed 7 bases and J shed 5 bases, with 14 bases lying between them. The CDR3 region has the DNA TGCAGTGGACTCAGGGGACTGACTGAAGCTTTCTTT. Translation gives CSGLRGLTEAFF.

The chain recombines TRBV7-2 with TRBJ1-2; D uncertain. CDR3 length equals 15 residues. The germline V gene encodes CDR1 SGHTA and CDR2 FQGNSA. The V gene lost 0 bases and the J gene lost 8 bases, with 16 bases spanning the gap. The CDR3 DNA sequence: TGTGCCAGCAGCTTAGCGGAGAAATGGACGGTCGGCTACACCTTC. This encodes CASSLAEKWTVGYTF.